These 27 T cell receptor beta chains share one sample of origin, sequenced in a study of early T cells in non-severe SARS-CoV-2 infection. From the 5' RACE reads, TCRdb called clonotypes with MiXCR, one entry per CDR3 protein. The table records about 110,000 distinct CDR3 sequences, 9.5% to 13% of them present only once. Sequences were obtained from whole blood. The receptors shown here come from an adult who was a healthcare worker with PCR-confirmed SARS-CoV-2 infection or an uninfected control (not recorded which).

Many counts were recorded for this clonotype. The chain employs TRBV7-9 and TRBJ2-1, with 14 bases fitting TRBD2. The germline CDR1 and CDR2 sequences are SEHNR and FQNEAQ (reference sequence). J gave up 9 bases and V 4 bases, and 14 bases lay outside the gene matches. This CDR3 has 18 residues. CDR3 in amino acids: CASSSRGTSGGHPTEQFF. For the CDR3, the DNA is TGTGCCAGCAGCTCTCGTGGGACTAGCGGGGGCCATCCCACTGAGCAGTTCTTC.

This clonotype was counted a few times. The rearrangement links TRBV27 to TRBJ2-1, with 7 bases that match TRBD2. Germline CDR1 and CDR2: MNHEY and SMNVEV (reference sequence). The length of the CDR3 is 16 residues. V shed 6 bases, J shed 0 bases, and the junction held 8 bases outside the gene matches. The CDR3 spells CASRPPGTISYNEQFF. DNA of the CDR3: TGTGCCAGCAGACCCCCCGGGACTATCTCCTACAATGAGCAGTTCTTC.

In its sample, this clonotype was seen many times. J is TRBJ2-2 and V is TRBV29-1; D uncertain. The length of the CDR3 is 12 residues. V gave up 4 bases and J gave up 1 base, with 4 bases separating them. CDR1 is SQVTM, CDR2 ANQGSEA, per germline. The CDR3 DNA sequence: TGCAGCGTTGTGCAGAACACCGGGGAGCTGTTTTTT. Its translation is CSVVQNTGELFF.

The CDR3 DNA follows: TGCAGTGCACCTTACACAGATACGCAGTATTTT. Translating gives CSAPYTDTQYF. J is TRBJ2-3 and V is TRBV20-1, with D uncertain. CDR3 length: 11 amino acids. V was cut by 6 bases and J by 2 bases, with 6 bases left in between. CDR1 is DFQATT, CDR2 SNEGSKA, per germline (reference sequence).

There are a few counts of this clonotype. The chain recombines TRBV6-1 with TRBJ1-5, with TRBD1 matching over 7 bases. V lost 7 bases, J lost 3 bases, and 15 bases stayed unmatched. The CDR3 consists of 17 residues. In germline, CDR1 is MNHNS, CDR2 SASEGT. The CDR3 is CASNPKGHRGHNQPQHF. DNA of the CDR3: TGTGCCAGCAACCCCAAAGGGCACAGGGGTCACAATCAGCCCCAGCATTTT.

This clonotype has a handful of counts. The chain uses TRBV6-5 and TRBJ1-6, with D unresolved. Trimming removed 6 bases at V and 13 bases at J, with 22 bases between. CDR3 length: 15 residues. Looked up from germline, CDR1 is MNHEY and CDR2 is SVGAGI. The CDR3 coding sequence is TGTGCCAGCAGAACGGGGTTAACCTCCCTCCGGCCCCTCCACTTT. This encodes CASRTGLTSLRPLHF.

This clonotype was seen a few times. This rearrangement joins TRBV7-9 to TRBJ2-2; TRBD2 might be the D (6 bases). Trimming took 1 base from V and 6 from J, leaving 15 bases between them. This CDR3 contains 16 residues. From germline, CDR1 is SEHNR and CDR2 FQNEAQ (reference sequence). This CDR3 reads CASSLESSGLAGELFF. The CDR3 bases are TGTGCCAGCAGCTTAGAGAGTAGCGGATTGGCCGGGGAGCTGTTTTTT.

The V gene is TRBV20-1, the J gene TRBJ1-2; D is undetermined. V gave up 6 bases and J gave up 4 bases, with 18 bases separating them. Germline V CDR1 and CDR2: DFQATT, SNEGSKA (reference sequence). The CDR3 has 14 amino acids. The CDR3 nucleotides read TGCAGTGCCATTCCTCGGGTGGGAGGCTATGGCTACACCTTC. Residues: CSAIPRVGGYGYTF.

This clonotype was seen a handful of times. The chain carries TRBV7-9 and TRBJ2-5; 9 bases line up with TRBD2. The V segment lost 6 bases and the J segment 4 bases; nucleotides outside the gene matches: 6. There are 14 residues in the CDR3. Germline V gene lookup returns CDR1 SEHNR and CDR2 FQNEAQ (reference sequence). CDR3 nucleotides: TGTGCCAGCAGTCCTCTAGCGGGGATAGAGACCCAGTACTTC. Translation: CASSPLAGIETQYF.

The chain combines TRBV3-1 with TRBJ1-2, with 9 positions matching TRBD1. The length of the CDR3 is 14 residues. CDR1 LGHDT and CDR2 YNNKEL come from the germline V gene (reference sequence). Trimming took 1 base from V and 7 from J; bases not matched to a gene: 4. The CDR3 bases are TGTGCCAGCAGCCAAGGGGACAGGGCGGGTGGCTACACCTTC. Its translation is CASSQGDRAGGYTF.

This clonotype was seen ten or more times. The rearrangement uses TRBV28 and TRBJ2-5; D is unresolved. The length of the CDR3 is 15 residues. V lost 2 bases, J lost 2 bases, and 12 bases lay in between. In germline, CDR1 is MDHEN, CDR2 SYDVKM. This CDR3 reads CASSLNSAPQETQYF. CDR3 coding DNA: TGTGCCAGCAGTTTAAACAGCGCCCCTCAAGAGACCCAGTACTTC.

DNA of the CDR3: TGTGCCAGCAGTGAAACGAGGTGGACTGAAGCTTTCTTT. Translated, it gives CASSETRWTEAFF. The rearrangement uses TRBV2 and TRBJ1-1, with D hard to call. V lost 2 bases and J 5 bases, leaving 9 bases between the germline ends. The V gene's germline CDR1 is SNHLY and CDR2 FYNNEI. The CDR3 is 13 residues long.

The CDR3 loop reads CASSPGPWGQPQHF. As DNA, the CDR3 is TGCGCCAGCAGCCCCGGACCTTGGGGCCAGCCCCAGCATTTT. The chain has TRBV5-1 and TRBJ1-5, with a weak D call TRBD1 (5 bases). The CDR3 extends over 14 amino acids. Germline-derived CDR1 and CDR2 are SGHRS and YFSETQ. V lost 4 bases and J 7 bases, leaving 15 bases between the germline ends.

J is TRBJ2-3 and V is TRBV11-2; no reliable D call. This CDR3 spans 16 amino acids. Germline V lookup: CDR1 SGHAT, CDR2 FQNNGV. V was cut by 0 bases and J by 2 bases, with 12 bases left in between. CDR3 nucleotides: TGTGCCAGCAGCTTAGACTTCTCCGGTTACACAGATACGCAGTATTTT. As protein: CASSLDFSGYTDTQYF. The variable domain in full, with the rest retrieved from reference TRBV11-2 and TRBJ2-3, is EAGVAQSPRYKIIEKRQSVAFWCNPISGHATLYWYQQILGQGPKLLIQFQNNGVVDDSQLPKDRFSAERLKGVDSTLKIQPAKLEDSAVYLCASSLDFSGYTDTQYFGPGTRLTVL.

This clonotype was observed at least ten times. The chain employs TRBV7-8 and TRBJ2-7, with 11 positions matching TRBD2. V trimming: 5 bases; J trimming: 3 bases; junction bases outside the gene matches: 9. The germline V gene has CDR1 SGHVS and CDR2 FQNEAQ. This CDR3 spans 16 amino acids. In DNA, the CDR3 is TGTGCCAGCAGCCCCCACATAGGGACTAGCGGCTACGAGCAGTACTTC. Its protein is CASSPHIGTSGYEQYF.

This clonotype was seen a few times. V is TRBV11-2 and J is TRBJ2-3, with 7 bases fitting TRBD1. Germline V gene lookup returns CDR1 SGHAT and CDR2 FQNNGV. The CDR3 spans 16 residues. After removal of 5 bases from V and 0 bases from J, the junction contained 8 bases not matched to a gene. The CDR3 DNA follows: TGTGCCAGCAGCCTAAGCACAGGGGTGAGCACAGATACGCAGTATTTT. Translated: CASSLSTGVSTDTQYF.

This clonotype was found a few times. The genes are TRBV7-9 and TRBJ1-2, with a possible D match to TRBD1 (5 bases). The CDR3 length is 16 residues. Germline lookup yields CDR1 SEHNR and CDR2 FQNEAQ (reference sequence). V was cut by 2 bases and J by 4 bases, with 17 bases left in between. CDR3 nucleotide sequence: TGTGCCAGCAGCTTATATATTAGTGGGGCAGGCTATGGCTACACCTTC. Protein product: CASSLYISGAGYGYTF.

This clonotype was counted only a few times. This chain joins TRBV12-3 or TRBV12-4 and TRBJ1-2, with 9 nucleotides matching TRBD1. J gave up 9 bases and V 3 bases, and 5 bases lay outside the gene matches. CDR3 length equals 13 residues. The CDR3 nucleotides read TGTGCCAGCAGTTTGGGACAGGGCGGGCGCTACACCTTC. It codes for CASSLGQGGRYTF.

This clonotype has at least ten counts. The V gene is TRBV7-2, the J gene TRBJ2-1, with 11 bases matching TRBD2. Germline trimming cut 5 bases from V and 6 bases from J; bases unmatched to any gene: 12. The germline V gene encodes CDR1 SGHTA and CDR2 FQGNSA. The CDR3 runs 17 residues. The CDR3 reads CASSLPGGLAASNEQFF. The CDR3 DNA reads TGTGCCAGCAGCCTACCCGGGGGACTAGCGGCCTCCAATGAGCAGTTCTTC. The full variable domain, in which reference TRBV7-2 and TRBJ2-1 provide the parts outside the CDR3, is GAGVSQSPSNKVTEKGKDVELRCDPISGHTALYWYRQSLGQGLEFLIYFQGNSAPDKSGLPSDRFSAERTGGSVSTLTIQRTQQEDSAVYLCASSLPGGLAASNEQFFGPGTRLTVL.

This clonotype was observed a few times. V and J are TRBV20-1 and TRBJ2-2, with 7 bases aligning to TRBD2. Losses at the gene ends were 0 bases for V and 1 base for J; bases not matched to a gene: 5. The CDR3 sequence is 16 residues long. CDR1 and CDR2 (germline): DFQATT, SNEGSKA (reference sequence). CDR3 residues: CSARETGGRNTGELFF. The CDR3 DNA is TGCAGTGCTAGAGAAACGGGGGGTCGGAACACCGGGGAGCTGTTTTTT.

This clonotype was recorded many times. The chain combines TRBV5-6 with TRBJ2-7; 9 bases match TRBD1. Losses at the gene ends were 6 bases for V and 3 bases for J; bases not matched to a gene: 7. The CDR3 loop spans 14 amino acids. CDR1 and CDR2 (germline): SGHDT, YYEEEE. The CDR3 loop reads CASIDRGGNYEQYF. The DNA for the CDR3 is TGTGCCAGCATCGACAGGGGGGGTAACTACGAGCAGTACTTC.

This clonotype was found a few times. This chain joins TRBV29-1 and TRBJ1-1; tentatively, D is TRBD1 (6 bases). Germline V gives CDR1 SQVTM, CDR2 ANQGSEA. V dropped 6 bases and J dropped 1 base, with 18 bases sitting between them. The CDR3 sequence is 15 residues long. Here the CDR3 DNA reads TGCAGCGTGGACGGGGGGCCCCTGGAGAACACTGAAGCTTTCTTT. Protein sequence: CSVDGGPLENTEAFF.

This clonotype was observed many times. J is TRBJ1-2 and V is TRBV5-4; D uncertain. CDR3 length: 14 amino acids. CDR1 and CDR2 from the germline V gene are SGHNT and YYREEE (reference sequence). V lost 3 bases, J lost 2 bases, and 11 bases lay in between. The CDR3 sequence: CASSSRTENYGYTF. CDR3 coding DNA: TGTGCCAGCAGCTCGCGGACGGAGAACTATGGCTACACCTTC.

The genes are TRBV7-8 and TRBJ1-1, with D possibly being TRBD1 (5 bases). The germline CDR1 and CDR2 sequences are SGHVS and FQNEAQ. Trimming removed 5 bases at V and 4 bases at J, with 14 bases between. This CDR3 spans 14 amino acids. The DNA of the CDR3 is TGTGCCAGCAGCGCACAGGTGCAGGGCACTGAAGCTTTCTTT. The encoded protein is CASSAQVQGTEAFF.

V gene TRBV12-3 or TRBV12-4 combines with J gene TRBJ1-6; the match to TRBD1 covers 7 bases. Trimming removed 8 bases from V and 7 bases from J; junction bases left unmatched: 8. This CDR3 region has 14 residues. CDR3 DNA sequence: TGTGCCAGCCGCTTGGGGACAGTGAATTCACCCCTCCACTTT. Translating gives CASRLGTVNSPLHF.

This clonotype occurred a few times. Here the CDR3 reads CATSDYRDGYTF. CDR3 sequence (DNA): TGTGCCACCAGTGACTACAGGGACGGCTACACCTTC. The chain is built from TRBV24-1 and TRBJ1-2, with D perhaps TRBD1 (6 bases). Germline CDR1 and CDR2: KGHDR and SFDVKD. The V end was cut by 4 bases, the J end by 8 bases, with 10 bases between. The CDR3 loop spans 12 amino acids.

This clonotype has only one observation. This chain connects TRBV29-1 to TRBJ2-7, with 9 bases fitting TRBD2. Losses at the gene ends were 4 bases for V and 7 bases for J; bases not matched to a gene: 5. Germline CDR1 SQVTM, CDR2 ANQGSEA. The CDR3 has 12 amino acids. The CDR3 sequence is CSVVGAGGEQYF. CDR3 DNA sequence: TGCAGCGTTGTCGGGGCGGGAGGGGAGCAGTACTTC.